The present T cell receptor (beta chain) was sequenced within a study of T cells in localized non-small cell lung cancer. CDR1 and CDR2 from the germline V gene are MGHDK and SYGVNS. This CDR3 has 12 amino acids. Trimming pared 1 base from V and 7 bases from J, leaving 8 bases between. Measured with immunoSEQ multiplex PCR; TCRdb has only the in-frame clones, and not every one. The sample yields about 48,000 clones, roughly 80% seen once. Study-wide results and caveats: Uninvolved adjacent lung showed higher T cell clonality than tumor. Higher adjacent-lung clonality was associated with shorter survival.

In the case of this clone: Its antigen is unknown.

The chain uses TRBV25-1 and TRBJ2-7; a weak D match, TRBD1 (6 bases). Sample: peripheral blood, taken before any cancer treatment. This TCR came from a man aged 40 to 70 with stage I squamous cell lung carcinoma. The CDR3 loop reads CASSESGAEQYF. The DNA of the CDR3 is TGTGCCAGCAGTGAATCAGGGGCTGAGCAGTACTTC.